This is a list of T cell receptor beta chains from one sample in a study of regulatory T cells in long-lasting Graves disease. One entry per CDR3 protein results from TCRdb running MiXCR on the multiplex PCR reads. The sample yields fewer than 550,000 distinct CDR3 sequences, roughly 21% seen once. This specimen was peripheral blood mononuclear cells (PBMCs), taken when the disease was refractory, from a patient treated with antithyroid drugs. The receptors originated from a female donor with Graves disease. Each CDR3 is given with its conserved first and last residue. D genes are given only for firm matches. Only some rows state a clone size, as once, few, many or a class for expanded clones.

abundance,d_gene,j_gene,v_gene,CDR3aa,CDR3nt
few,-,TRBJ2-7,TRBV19,CASSTDPSRAYEQYF,TGTGCCAGTAGTACAGACCCTTCGCGAGCCTACGAGCAGTACTTC
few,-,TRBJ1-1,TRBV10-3,CAISERSDAEAFF,TGTGCCATCAGTGAACGTTCAGACGCTGAAGCTTTCTTT
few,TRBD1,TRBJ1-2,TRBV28,CASSFGGQGASGYTF,TGTGCCAGCAGCTTCGGGGGGCAGGGGGCGTCTGGCTACACCTTC
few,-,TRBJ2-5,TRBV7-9,CASSSDRQVMGETQYF,TGTGCCAGCAGCTCGGACCGACAGGTTATGGGCGAGACCCAGTACTTC
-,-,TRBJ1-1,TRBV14,CASSPKVGDNTEAFF,TGTGCCAGCAGCCCTAAGGTAGGGGATAACACTGAAGCTTTCTTT
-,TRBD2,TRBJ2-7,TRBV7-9,CASSHLAGVGNEQYF,TGTGCCAGCAGTCATCTAGCGGGGGTAGGCAACGAGCAGTACTTC
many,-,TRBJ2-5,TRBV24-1,CATDDRGGGETQYF,TGTGCCACTGACGATAGAGGGGGGGGCGAGACCCAGTACTTC
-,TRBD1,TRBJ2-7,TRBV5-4,CASSPDRGLTYEQYF,TGTGCCAGCAGCCCGGACAGGGGGCTAACCTACGAGCAGTACTTC
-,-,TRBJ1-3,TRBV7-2,CASSYVSAAASGNTIYF,TGTGCCAGCAGCTACGTATCCGCGGCCGCTTCTGGAAACACCATATATTTT
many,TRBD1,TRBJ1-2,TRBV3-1,CASSHAGGEGYTF,TGTGCCAGCAGCCACGCAGGGGGCGAGGGCTACACCTTC
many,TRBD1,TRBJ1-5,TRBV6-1,CASSDPRQGGNQPQHF,TGTGCCAGCAGCGACCCTAGACAGGGAGGTAATCAGCCCCAGCATTTT
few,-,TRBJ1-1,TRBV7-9,CASSFGPTNTEAFF,TGTGCCAGCAGCTTCGGACCCACGAACACTGAAGCTTTCTTT
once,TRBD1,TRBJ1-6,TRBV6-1,CASSGQGVDNSPLHF,TGTGCCAGCAGTGGACAGGGGGTGGATAATTCACCCCTCCACTTT
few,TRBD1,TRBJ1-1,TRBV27,CASKQGLSMNTEAFF,TGTGCCAGCAAACAGGGGCTATCCATGAACACTGAAGCTTTCTTT
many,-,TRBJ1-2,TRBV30,CAWNQATTNYGYTF,TGTGCCTGGAACCAGGCGACAACTAACTATGGCTACACCTTC
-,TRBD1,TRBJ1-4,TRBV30,CAWSPPPRTGGSGLFF,TGTGCCTGGAGCCCTCCCCCTAGGACAGGGGGCTCGGGGCTGTTTTTT
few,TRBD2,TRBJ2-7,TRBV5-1,CASSRLRLAGDAVAYEQYF,TGCGCCAGCAGCAGACTTCGACTAGCGGGAGACGCCGTCGCCTACGAGCAGTACTTC
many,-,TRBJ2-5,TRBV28,CASSLSAALETQYF,TGTGCCAGCAGTTTATCGGCGGCCTTAGAGACCCAGTACTTC
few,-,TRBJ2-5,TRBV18,CASSNLGETQYF,TGTGCCAGCTCAAACCTGGGGGAGACCCAGTACTTC
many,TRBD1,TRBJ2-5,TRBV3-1,CASSPRTGRETQYF,TGTGCCAGCAGCCCTCGGACAGGGAGAGAGACCCAGTACTTC
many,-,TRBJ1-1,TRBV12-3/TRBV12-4,CASSLGVVSEAFF,TGTGCCAGCAGTTTAGGCGTAGTGTCTGAAGCTTTCTTT
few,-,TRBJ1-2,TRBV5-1,CASSFKGDSYGYTF,TGCGCCAGCAGCTTTAAAGGAGACTCCTATGGCTACACCTTC
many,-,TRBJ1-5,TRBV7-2,CASSLGISGNQPQHF,TGTGCCAGCAGCTTAGGGATTAGCGGCAATCAGCCCCAGCATTTT
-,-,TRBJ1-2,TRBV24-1,CATSDLDVGGYTF,TGTGCCACCAGTGATTTGGACGTCGGTGGCTACACCTTC
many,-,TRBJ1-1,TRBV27,CASSLNRVNTEAFF,TGTGCCAGCAGTTTAAACAGGGTAAACACTGAAGCTTTCTTT
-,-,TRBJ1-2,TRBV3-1,CASTQAGGDYGYTF,TGTGCCAGCACCCAAGCGGGGGGAGACTATGGCTACACCTTC
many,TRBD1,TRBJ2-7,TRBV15,CATSREGQGTAREQYF,TGTGCCACCAGCAGAGAGGGACAGGGGACCGCCAGGGAGCAGTACTTC
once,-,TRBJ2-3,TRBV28,CASSSVESSTDTQYF,TGTGCCAGCAGTTCTGTGGAGAGTAGCACAGATACGCAGTATTTT
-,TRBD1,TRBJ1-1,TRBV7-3,CASSPSGQLNTEAFF,TGTGCCAGCAGCCCCTCGGGACAGCTGAACACTGAAGCTTTCTTT
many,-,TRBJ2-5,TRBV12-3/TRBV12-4,CASSVIEAVGKTQYF,TGTGCCAGCAGCGTAATCGAGGCAGTCGGAAAGACCCAGTACTTC
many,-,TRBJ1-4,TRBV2,CASRDKGVFNEKLFF,TGTGCCAGCAGGGATAAAGGGGTGTTTAATGAAAAACTGTTTTTT
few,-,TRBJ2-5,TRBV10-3,CAIRAGAQETQYF,TGTGCCATCAGGGCAGGGGCTCAAGAGACCCAGTACTTC
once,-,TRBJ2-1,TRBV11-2,CASSLFSEQFF,TGTGCCAGCAGCTTGTTTTCTGAGCAGTTCTTC
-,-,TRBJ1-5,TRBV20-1,CSANPSNQPQHF,TGCAGTGCTAACCCGAGCAATCAGCCCCAGCATTTT
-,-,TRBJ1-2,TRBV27,CASSRSGASYGYTF,TGTGCCAGCAGTCGAAGTGGGGCTTCCTATGGCTACACCTTC
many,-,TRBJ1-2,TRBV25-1,CASAPGSYGYTF,TGTGCCAGCGCCCCAGGGTCCTATGGCTACACCTTC
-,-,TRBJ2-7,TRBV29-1,CSVVYGAYYEQYF,TGCAGCGTTGTTTATGGGGCATACTACGAGCAGTACTTC
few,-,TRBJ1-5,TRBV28,CASTPARTHGNQPQHF,TGTGCCAGCACCCCGGCGAGGACCCATGGCAATCAGCCCCAGCATTTT
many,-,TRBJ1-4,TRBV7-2,CASSSQTATNEKLFF,TGTGCCAGCAGCTCACAGACAGCAACTAATGAAAAACTGTTTTTT
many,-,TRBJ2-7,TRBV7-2,CASSLGQAGEQYF,TGTGCCAGCAGCTTAGGGCAGGCGGGAGAGCAGTACTTC
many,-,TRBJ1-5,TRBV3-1,CASSERGQPQHF,TGTGCCAGCAGCGAACGGGGACAGCCCCAGCATTTT
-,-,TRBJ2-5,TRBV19,CASSMRHSSETQYF,TGTGCCAGTAGTATGAGACATAGTTCAGAGACCCAGTACTTC
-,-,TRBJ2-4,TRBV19,CASSMGRAKAKNIQYF,TGTGCCAGTAGTATGGGCAGGGCAAAAGCCAAAAACATTCAGTACTTC
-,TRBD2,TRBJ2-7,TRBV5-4,CASSLFGRVTYEQYF,TGTGCCAGCAGCTTGTTCGGGAGGGTGACCTACGAGCAGTACTTC
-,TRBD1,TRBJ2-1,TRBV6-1,CASSVIQGDYNEQFF,TGTGCCAGCAGTGTGATCCAGGGGGACTACAATGAGCAGTTCTTC
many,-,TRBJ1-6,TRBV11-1,CASSFEGNSPLHF,TGTGCCAGCAGCTTCGAGGGGAATTCACCCCTCCACTTT
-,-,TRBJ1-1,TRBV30,CAWSAGTTNTGAFF,TGTGCCTGGAGTGCTGGAACGACGAACACTGGAGCTTTCTTT
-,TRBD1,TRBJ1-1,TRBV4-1,CASSQMTGVDTEAFF,TGCGCCAGCAGCCAGATGACAGGGGTCGACACTGAAGCTTTCTTT
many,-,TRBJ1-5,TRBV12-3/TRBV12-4,CASSPVRVGHQPQHF,TGTGCCAGCAGTCCTGTAAGAGTAGGTCATCAGCCCCAGCATTTT
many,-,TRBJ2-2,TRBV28,CASSLGRPNTGELFF,TGTGCCAGCAGTTTAGGTCGACCTAACACCGGGGAGCTGTTTTTT
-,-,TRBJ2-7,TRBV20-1,CSAPREAYEQYF,TGCAGTGCTCCCCGTGAGGCCTACGAGCAGTACTTC
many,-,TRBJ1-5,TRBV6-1,CAPGLPDFSPYQPQHF,TGTGCCCCTGGACTGCCGGACTTCTCTCCGTATCAGCCCCAGCATTTT
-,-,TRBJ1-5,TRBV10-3,CAIQESDINQPQHF,TGTGCCATCCAGGAATCGGACATCAATCAGCCCCAGCATTTT
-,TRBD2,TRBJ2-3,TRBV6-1,CASSGTGAGGPQSQDTQYF,TGTGCCAGCAGTGGAACAGGAGCGGGAGGGCCACAGTCCCAGGATACGCAGTATTTT
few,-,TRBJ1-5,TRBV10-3,CAISGGRNQPQHF,TGTGCCATCAGTGGGGGCAGAAATCAGCCCCAGCATTTT
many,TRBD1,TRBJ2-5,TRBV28,CASGTVQETQYF,TGTGCCAGCGGGACAGTGCAAGAGACCCAGTACTTC
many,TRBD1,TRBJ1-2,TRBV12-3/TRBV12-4,CASSLNTGGALGYTF,TGTGCCAGCAGTCTCAACACAGGGGGCGCCCTTGGCTACACCTTC
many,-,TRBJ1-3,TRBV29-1,CSVGDAGNTIYF,TGCAGCGTTGGAGATGCGGGAAACACCATATATTTT
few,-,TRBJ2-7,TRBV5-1,CASSLYRALDEQYF,TGCGCCAGCAGCTTGTATCGGGCTCTCGACGAGCAGTACTTC